Below, 24 T cell receptor beta chains from the same sample are listed, as sequenced in a study of T-cell memory formation after mild COVID-19. TCRdb re-called the 5' RACE reads with MiXCR, one entry per CDR3 protein. The repertoire holds around 200,000 distinct CDR3 sequences, with 8% to 11% as singletons. The sample consisted of PBMCs or a T cell subset sorted from them (not recorded which). These receptors all stem from a man younger than 35 who had mild COVID-19 (a few samples of this study predate the infection). Cell type and time point are not known.

This clonotype has only a few counts. J is TRBJ2-7 and V is TRBV7-2; D gene uncertain. Germline CDR1 SGHTA, CDR2 FQGNSA. V was clipped by 5 bases and J by 0 bases, with 14 bases between them. The CDR3 spans 15 residues. DNA of the CDR3: TGTGCCAGCAGCCCGGACCTCCCCAGCTCCTACGAGCAGTACTTC. As protein: CASSPDLPSSYEQYF.

The rearrangement links TRBV6-2 or TRBV6-3 to TRBJ2-1; a possible D gene is TRBD2 (7 bases). This CDR3 has 14 residues. Germline V gene sequence: CDR1 MNHEY, CDR2 SVGEGT. The V and J ends lost 6 bases and 7 bases respectively, with 16 bases between them. The CDR3: CASSWGGPGNEQFF. The CDR3 DNA follows: TGTGCCAGCAGCTGGGGGGGGCCAGGGAATGAGCAGTTCTTC.

This clonotype occurred many times. V gene TRBV7-9 combines with J gene TRBJ2-5; 10 nucleotides agree with TRBD2. The ends lost 4 bases at V and 5 bases at J; junction bases unmatched: 16. The V gene's germline CDR1 is SEHNR and CDR2 FQNEAQ (reference sequence). The CDR3 has 18 residues. The CDR3 sequence: CASSSPGHSGGISETQYF. CDR3 bases: TGTGCCAGCAGCTCCCCGGGGCATAGCGGGGGGATCTCGGAGACCCAGTACTTC.

This chain links TRBV5-6 with TRBJ2-3; possible D gene TRBD2, 5 bases. Germline CDR1 and CDR2: SGHDT and YYEEEE. There are 14 residues in the CDR3. The V end lost 10 bases, the J end lost 6 bases, and 21 bases lay between the germline ends. CDR3 sequence reads: CAGCLNGGWDTQYF. CDR3 DNA sequence: TGTGCCGGCTGCCTAAACGGCGGGTGGGATACGCAGTATTTT.

This clonotype was detected only a few times. The gene calls are TRBV20-1 and TRBJ2-3; TRBD2 agrees at 12 bases. Germline V gene sequence: CDR1 DFQATT, CDR2 SNEGSKA (reference sequence). This CDR3 has 17 residues. The trim removed 5 bases at V and 1 base at J, leaving 10 bases unmatched. CDR3 nucleotide sequence: TGCAGTGCTCGAAGACTAGCGGGGGACTTCCGCACAGATACGCAGTATTTT. The encoded protein is CSARRLAGDFRTDTQYF.

The chain combines TRBV7-2 with TRBJ1-2, with 8 bases aligning to TRBD1. The CDR3 is 16 amino acids. With 5 bases clipped from V and 4 bases from J, the junction kept 12 bases outside the gene matches. CDR1 and CDR2 from the germline V gene are SGHTA and FQGNSA. The CDR3 sequence: CASSLLSAGGSYGYTF. The CDR3, as DNA: TGTGCCAGCAGCCTACTGTCGGCAGGGGGCAGCTATGGCTACACCTTC.

This clonotype came up many times. The chain employs TRBV7-2 and TRBJ1-5; 8 bases are shared with TRBD1. The CDR3 length is 13 residues. The J segment lost 7 bases and the V segment lost 3 bases, leaving 2 bases of the junction unmatched. Germline-derived CDR1 and CDR2 are SGHTA and FQGNSA. This chain's CDR3 is CASSLTGEQPQHF. CDR3 in DNA: TGTGCCAGCAGCTTGACAGGGGAACAGCCCCAGCATTTT.

In its sample, this clonotype was seen a few times. The J gene is TRBJ2-3, the V gene TRBV7-2, with 8 bases matching TRBD2. The CDR3 spans 16 residues. Looked up from germline, CDR1 is SGHTA and CDR2 is FQGNSA. Unmatched junction bases numbered 9, after V lost 5 bases and J lost 2 bases. As DNA, the CDR3 is TGTGCCAGCAGCCCGCGGGGGGCGGGGGCCACAGATACGCAGTATTTT. Translating it yields CASSPRGAGATDTQYF. Using reference TRBV7-2 and TRBJ2-3 for the parts outside the CDR3, the full variable domain is GAGVSQSPSNKVTEKGKDVELRCDPISGHTALYWYRQSLGQGLEFLIYFQGNSAPDKSGLPSDRFSAERTGGSVSTLTIQRTQQEDSAVYLCASSPRGAGATDTQYFGPGTRLTVL.

In its sample, this clonotype was seen a few times. The rearrangement uses TRBV7-2 and TRBJ2-1, with D possibly called TRBD1 or TRBD2 (5 bases each). Trimming cost V 4 bases and J 10 bases, with 14 bases left between them. This CDR3 comprises 13 residues. Per the germline V gene, CDR1 is SGHTA and CDR2 is FQGNSA. Here the CDR3 reads CASSSGRQLEQFF. DNA for the CDR3: TGTGCCAGCAGCTCGGGGCGACAGTTGGAGCAGTTCTTC.

This clonotype was observed many times. This chain uses TRBV28 with TRBJ2-3; TRBD2 matches 12 bases. This CDR3 is built from 16 residues. Looked up from germline, CDR1 is MDHEN and CDR2 is SYDVKM. The junction had 3 bases not matched to a gene; V was cut back by 5 bases and J by 0 bases. For the CDR3, the DNA is TGTGCCAGCAGTCGTACTAGCGGGGGGAGCACAGATACGCAGTATTTT. Protein: CASSRTSGGSTDTQYF.

The chain couples TRBV5-1 to TRBJ1-2, with D perhaps matching TRBD1 (5 bases). Germline CDR1 SGHRS, CDR2 YFSETQ. The CDR3 is 15 residues long. V lost 0 bases to trimming and J lost 4 bases, with 13 bases between them. For the CDR3, the DNA is TGCGCCAGCAGCTTGGCCGCTGTAGGGGCCTATGGCTACACCTTC. The encoded protein is CASSLAAVGAYGYTF.

This clonotype was seen a few times. The chain couples TRBV10-3 to TRBJ2-3; 10 bases align to TRBD1. Germline lookup yields CDR1 ENHRY and CDR2 SYGVKD. V gave up 7 bases and J gave up 2 bases; unmatched junction bases: 9. The CDR3 is 16 amino acids. The CDR3 region is CAINDPGQGTTDTQYF. Here the CDR3 DNA reads TGTGCCATCAACGACCCGGGACAGGGGACCACAGATACGCAGTATTTT.

This clonotype appeared many times. The V gene is TRBV12-3 or TRBV12-4, the J gene TRBJ1-2; no clear D gene. Trimming stripped 4 bases from V and 5 bases from J, with 5 bases between. The CDR3 runs to 11 residues. CDR3 bases: TGTGCCAGCAGTTCAGGTTATGGCTACACCTTC. It codes for CASSSGYGYTF.

This clonotype occurred a few times. The V gene is TRBV14, the J gene TRBJ1-2; 11 nucleotides agree with TRBD1. Germline CDR1 is SGHDN and CDR2 is FVKESK. The CDR3 sequence is 14 residues long. The trim removed 4 bases at V and 8 bases at J, leaving 6 bases unmatched. Here the CDR3 reads CASSRWTGGDGYTF. CDR3 DNA: TGTGCCAGCAGCCGATGGACAGGGGGCGACGGCTACACCTTC.

As regards this clonotype: This is likely a read error, given that the CDR3 carries no conserved phenylalanine or tryptophan at its end. The gene calls are TRBV7-3 and TRBJ2-3; D is possibly TRBD2 (7 bases). CDR1 SGHTA and CDR2 FQGTGA come from the germline V gene. V lost 5 bases and J 4 bases, leaving 13 bases between the germline ends. The CDR3 runs 14 residues. The CDR3 DNA is TGTGCCAGCAGCCCCGCGGGGGCCGCAGATACGCAGTATTAT. It translates to CASSPAGAADTQYY.

CDR3 in DNA: TGCGCCAGCAGCTTACAGGGGGCTAACACAGATACGCAGTATTTT. Protein: CASSLQGANTDTQYF. The V and J genes are TRBV5-1 and TRBJ2-3, with 9 bases identical to TRBD1. The CDR3 loop spans 15 amino acids. V gave up 2 bases and J gave up 2 bases; unmatched junction bases: 3. Germline V gene sequence: CDR1 SGHRS, CDR2 YFSETQ.

CDR3 residues: CASSFQGGQHSYEQYF. The CDR3, as DNA: TGCGCCAGCAGCTTCCAGGGAGGACAGCACTCCTACGAGCAGTACTTC. J is TRBJ2-7 and V is TRBV5-1; D may correspond to TRBD1 or TRBD2 (6 bases each). The length of the CDR3 is 16 residues. CDR1 is SGHRS, CDR2 YFSETQ, per germline. With 2 bases removed from V and 0 bases from J, the gap between germline ends came to 15 bases.

This clonotype was recorded a few times. The rearrangement joins TRBV2 to TRBJ1-5; no clear D gene. The germline V gene has CDR1 SNHLY and CDR2 FYNNEI. CDR3 length: 13 residues. With 5 bases removed from V and 6 bases from J, the gap between germline ends came to 11 bases. The CDR3 loop reads CASSPLERQPQHF. For the CDR3, the DNA is TGTGCCAGCAGTCCCCTTGAGCGTCAGCCCCAGCATTTT. The full variable domain, with the rest looked up from reference TRBV2 and TRBJ1-5, is EPEVTQTPSHQVTQMGQEVILRCVPISNHLYFYWYRQILGQKVEFLVSFYNNEISEKSEIFDDQFSVERPDGSNFTLKIRSTKLEDSAMYFCASSPLERQPQHFGDGTRLSIL.

The table lists this clonotype with a few counts. The genes are TRBV9 and TRBJ1-5; TRBD1 is a possible D gene (5 bases). The V and J ends lost 4 bases and 2 bases respectively, with 19 bases between them. The CDR3 sequence is 17 residues long. CDR1 and CDR2 from the germline V gene are SGDLS and YYNGEE. The CDR3: CASSQWGRGPGNQPQHF. For the CDR3, the DNA is TGTGCCAGCAGCCAGTGGGGGAGAGGTCCCGGCAATCAGCCCCAGCATTTT.

The chain employs TRBV12-3 or TRBV12-4 and TRBJ2-5, with TRBD2 matching 7 bases. The trim removed 6 bases at V and 0 bases at J, leaving 4 bases unmatched. This CDR3 contains 14 residues. The CDR3 sequence: CASRRAGNQETQYF. As DNA, the CDR3 is TGTGCCAGCAGGCGAGCGGGGAACCAAGAGACCCAGTACTTC.

The chain uses TRBV10-3 and TRBJ2-3; 7 bases match TRBD1. CDR1 and CDR2 (germline): ENHRY, SYGVKD. The CDR3 is made up of 15 amino acids. V trimming: 8 bases; J trimming: 2 bases; junction bases outside the gene matches: 10. The CDR3 protein is CAIADRQTSTDTQYF. Written as DNA, the CDR3 is TGTGCCATCGCGGACAGGCAGACTTCCACAGATACGCAGTATTTT.

The chain uses TRBV4-3 and TRBJ1-6; D not certain. This CDR3 is 15 amino acids long. Trimming took 0 bases from V and 5 from J, leaving 8 bases between them. CDR1 and CDR2 from the germline V gene are LGHNA and YSLEER. In nucleotides, the CDR3 is TGCGCCAGCAGCCAAGATCCGAGAAATAATTCACCCCTCCACTTT. Translated: CASSQDPRNNSPLHF.

This sequence joins TRBV6-5 and TRBJ2-7; D may be TRBD2 (5 bases). There are 15 residues in the CDR3. Trimming shortened V by 0 bases and J by 0 bases, and 9 bases separated the two germline ends. The germline CDR1 and CDR2 sequences are MNHEY and SVGAGI. The CDR3 is CASSYSAGASYEQYF. The CDR3 DNA sequence: TGTGCCAGCAGTTACTCGGCGGGTGCCTCCTACGAGCAGTACTTC.

This clonotype has only one observation. The chain combines TRBV28 with TRBJ1-5; D unclear. Germline V lookup: CDR1 MDHEN, CDR2 SYDVKM. The CDR3 sequence is 11 residues long. The V end lost 5 bases, the J end lost 9 bases, and 8 bases lay between the germline ends. The CDR3: CASSPRGPQHF. The CDR3 nucleotides read TGTGCCAGCAGTCCTCGGGGGCCCCAGCATTTT.